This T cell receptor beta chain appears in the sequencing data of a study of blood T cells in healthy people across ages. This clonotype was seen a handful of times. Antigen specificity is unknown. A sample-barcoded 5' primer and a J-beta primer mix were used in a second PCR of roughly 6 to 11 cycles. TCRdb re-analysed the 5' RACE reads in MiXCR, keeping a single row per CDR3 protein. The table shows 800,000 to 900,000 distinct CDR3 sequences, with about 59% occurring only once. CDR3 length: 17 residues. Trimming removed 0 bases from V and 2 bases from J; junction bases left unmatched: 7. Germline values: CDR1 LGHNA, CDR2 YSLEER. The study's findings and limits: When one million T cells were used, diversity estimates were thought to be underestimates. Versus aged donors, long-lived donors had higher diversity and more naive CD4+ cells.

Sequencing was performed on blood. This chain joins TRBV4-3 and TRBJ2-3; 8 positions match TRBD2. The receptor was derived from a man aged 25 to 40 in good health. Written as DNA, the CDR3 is TGCGCCAGCAGCCAAGATCGACCGGGGGGGGCCACAGATACGCAGTATTTT. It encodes CASSQDRPGGATDTQYF.